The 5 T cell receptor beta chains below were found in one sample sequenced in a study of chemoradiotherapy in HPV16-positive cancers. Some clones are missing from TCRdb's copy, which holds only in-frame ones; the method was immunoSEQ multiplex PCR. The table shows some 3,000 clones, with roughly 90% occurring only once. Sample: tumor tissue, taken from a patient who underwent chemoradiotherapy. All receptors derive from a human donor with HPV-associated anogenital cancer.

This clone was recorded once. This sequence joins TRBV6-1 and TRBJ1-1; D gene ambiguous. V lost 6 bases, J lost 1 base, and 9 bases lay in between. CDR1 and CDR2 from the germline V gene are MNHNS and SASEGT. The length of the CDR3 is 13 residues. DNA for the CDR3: TGTGCCAGCAGATGGCAGAAGAACACTGAAGCTTTCTTT. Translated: CASRWQKNTEAFF.

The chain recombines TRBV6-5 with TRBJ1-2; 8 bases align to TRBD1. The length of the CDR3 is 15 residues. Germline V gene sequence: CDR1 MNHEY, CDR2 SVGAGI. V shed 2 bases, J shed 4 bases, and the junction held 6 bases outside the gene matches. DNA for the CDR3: TGTGCCAGCAGTTACCCTGGACAGGGCAGCTATGGCTACACCTTC. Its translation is CASSYPGQGSYGYTF.

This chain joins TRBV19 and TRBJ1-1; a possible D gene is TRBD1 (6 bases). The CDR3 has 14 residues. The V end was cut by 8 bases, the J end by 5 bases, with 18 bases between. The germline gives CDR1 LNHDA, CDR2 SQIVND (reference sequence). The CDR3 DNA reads TGTGCCAGTGGACTCGTCGGGGGGCGGACTGAAGCTTTCTTT. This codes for CASGLVGGRTEAFF.

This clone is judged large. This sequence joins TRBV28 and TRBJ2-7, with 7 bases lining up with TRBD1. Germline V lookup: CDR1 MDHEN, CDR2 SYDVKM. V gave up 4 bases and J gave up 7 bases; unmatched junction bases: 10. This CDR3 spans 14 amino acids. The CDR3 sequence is CASSSVQGVREQYF. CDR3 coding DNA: TGTGCCAGCAGTTCTGTCCAGGGGGTGCGGGAGCAGTACTTC.

CDR3 sequence (DNA): TGTGCCAGCAGCCAAGGAGGGTATGAAACTAATGAAAAACTGTTTTTT. This encodes CASSQGGYETNEKLFF. This chain uses TRBV13 with TRBJ1-4, with D hard to call. CDR3 length: 16 residues. Germline V CDR1 and CDR2: PRHDT, FYEKMQ (reference sequence). Trimming left V 5 bases short and J 1 base short, with 14 bases between.